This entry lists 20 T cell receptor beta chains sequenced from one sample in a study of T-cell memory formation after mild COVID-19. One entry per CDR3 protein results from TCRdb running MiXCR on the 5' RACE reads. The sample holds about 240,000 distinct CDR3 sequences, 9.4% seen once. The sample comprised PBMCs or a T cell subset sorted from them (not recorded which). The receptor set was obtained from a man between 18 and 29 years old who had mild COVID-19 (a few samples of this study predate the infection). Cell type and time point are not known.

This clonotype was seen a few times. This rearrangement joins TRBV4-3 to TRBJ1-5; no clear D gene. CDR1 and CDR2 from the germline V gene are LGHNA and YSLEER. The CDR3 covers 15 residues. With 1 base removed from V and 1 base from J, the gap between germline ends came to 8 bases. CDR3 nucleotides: TGCGCCAGCAGCCAAGTTTTGGGGAGCAATCAGCCCCAGCATTTT. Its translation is CASSQVLGSNQPQHF.

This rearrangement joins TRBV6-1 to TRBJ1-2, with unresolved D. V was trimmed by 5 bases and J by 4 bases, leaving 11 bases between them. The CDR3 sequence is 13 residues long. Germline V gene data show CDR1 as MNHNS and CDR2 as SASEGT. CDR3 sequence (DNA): TGTGCCAGCAGTTCGAAGGGAAGCTATGGCTACACCTTC. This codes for CASSSKGSYGYTF.

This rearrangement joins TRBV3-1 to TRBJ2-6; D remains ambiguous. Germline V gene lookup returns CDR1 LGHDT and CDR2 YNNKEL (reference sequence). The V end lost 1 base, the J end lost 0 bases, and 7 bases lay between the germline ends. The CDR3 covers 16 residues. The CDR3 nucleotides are TGTGCCAGCAGCCAAGTATTCGGCTCTGGGGCCAACGTCCTGACTTTC. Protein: CASSQVFGSGANVLTF.

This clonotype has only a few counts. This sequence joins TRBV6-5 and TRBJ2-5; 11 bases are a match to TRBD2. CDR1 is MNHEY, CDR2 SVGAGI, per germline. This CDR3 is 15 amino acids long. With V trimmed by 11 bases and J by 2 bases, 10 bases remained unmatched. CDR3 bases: TGTGCCGCAATCCAACTAGCGGGGGATCAAGAGACCCAGTACTTC. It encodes CAAIQLAGDQETQYF.

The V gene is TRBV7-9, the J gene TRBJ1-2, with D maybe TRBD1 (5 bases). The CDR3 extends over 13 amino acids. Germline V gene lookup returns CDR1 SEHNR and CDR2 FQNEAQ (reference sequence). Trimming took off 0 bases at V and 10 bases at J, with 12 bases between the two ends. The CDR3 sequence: CASSLAPRDYYTF. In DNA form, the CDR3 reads TGTGCCAGCAGCTTAGCCCCCCGGGACTACTACACCTTC.

Here the CDR3 reads CASRRLAGGVEQFF. The CDR3 DNA is TGTGCCAGCAGAAGACTAGCGGGGGGCGTTGAGCAGTTCTTC. The chain combines TRBV2 with TRBJ2-1, with TRBD2 matching 13 bases. With 6 bases clipped from V and 9 bases from J, the junction kept 5 bases outside the gene matches. Germline V gene lookup returns CDR1 SNHLY and CDR2 FYNNEI. This CDR3 has 14 amino acids.

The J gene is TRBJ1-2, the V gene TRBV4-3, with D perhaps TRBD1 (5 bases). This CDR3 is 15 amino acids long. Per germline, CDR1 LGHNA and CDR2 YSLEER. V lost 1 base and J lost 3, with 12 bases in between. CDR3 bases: TGCGCCAGCAGCCAAGCTCTGGGGGGAGACTATGGCTACACCTTC. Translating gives CASSQALGGDYGYTF.

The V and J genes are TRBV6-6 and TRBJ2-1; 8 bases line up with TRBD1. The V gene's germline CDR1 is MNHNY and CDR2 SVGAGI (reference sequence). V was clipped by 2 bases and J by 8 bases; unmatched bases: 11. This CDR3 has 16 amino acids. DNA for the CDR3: TGTGCCAGCAGTTACGGAGGACAGGGTCAACGGGATGAGCAGTTCTTC. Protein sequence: CASSYGGQGQRDEQFF.

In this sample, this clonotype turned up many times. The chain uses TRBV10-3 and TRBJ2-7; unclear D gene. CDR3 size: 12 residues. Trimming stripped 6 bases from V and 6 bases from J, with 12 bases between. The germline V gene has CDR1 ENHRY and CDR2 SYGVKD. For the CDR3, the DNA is TGTGCCATCAGGGGGTCTTACCCCGAGCAGTACGTC. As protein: CAIRGSYPEQYV.

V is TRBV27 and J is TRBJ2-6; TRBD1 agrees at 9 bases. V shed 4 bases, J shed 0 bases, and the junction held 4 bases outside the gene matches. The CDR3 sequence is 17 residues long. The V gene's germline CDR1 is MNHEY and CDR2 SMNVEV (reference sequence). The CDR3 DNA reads TGTGCCAGCAGTTGGACAGGGGCTCTCTCTGGGGCCAACGTCCTGACTTTC. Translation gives CASSWTGALSGANVLTF.

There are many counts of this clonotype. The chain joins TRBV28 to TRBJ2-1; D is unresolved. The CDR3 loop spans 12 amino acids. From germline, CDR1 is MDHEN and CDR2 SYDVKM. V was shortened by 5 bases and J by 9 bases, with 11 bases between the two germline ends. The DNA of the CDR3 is TGTGCCAGCAGTCCCCCCGCGGCTGAGCAGTTCTTC. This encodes CASSPPAAEQFF.

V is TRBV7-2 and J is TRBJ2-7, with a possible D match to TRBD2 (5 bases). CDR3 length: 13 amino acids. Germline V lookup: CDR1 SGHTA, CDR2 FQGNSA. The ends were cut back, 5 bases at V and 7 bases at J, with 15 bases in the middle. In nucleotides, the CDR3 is TGTGCCAGCAGCATGACCTCGTCGGGAGAGCAGTACGTC. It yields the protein CASSMTSSGEQYV.

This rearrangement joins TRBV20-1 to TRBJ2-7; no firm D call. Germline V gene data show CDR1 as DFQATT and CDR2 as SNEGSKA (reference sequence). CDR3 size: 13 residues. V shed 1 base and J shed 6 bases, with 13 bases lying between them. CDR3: CSARVPVSGEQYV. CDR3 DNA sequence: TGCAGTGCTAGAGTCCCCGTGAGTGGCGAGCAGTACGTC.

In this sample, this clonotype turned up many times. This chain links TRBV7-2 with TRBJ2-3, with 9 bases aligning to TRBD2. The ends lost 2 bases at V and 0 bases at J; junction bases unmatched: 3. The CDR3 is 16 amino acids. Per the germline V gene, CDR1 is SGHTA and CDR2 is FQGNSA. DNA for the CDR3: TGTGCCAGCAGCTTAATTGCGGGGGGGAGCACAGATACGCAGTATTTT. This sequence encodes CASSLIAGGSTDTQYF.

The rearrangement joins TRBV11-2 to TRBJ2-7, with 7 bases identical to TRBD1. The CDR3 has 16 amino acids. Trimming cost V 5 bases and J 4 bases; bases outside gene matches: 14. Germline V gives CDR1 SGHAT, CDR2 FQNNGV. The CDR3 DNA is TGTGCCAGCAGCCGAGGCCGGGACAGTGACCGTTACGAGCAGTACGTC. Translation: CASSRGRDSDRYEQYV.

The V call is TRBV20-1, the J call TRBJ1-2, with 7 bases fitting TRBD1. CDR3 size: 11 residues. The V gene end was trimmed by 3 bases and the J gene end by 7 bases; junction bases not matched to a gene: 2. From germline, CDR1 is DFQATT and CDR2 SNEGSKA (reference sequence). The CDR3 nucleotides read TGCAGTGCTAGTCCAGGGGGTGGCTACACCTTC. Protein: CSASPGGGYTF.

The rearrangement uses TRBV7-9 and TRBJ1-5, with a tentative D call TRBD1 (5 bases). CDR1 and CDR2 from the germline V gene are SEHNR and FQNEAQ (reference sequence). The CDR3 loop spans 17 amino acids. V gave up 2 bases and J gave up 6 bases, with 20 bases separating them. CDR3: CASSLYGAPGDLQPQHF. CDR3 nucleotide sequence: TGTGCCAGCAGCTTATACGGGGCACCGGGGGACCTTCAGCCCCAGCATTTT.

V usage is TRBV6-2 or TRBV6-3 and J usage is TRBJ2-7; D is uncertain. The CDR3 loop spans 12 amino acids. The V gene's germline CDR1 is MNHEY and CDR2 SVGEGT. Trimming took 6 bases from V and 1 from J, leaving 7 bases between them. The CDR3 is CASSFQSYEQYF. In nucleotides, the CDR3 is TGTGCCAGCAGCTTTCAATCCTACGAGCAGTACTTC.

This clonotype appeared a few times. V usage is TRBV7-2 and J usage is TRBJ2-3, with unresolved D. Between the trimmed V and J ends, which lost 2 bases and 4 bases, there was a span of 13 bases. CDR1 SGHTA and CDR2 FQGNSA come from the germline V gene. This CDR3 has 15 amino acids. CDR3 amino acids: CASSLYGPTADTQYF. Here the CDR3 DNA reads TGTGCCAGCAGCTTATACGGCCCAACGGCAGATACGCAGTATTTT.

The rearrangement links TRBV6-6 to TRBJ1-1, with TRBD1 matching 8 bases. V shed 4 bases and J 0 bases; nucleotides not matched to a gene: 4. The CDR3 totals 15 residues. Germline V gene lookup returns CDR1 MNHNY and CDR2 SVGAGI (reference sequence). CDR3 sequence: CASSFRQGMNTEAFF. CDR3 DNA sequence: TGTGCCAGCAGTTTCCGACAGGGGATGAACACTGAAGCTTTCTTT.